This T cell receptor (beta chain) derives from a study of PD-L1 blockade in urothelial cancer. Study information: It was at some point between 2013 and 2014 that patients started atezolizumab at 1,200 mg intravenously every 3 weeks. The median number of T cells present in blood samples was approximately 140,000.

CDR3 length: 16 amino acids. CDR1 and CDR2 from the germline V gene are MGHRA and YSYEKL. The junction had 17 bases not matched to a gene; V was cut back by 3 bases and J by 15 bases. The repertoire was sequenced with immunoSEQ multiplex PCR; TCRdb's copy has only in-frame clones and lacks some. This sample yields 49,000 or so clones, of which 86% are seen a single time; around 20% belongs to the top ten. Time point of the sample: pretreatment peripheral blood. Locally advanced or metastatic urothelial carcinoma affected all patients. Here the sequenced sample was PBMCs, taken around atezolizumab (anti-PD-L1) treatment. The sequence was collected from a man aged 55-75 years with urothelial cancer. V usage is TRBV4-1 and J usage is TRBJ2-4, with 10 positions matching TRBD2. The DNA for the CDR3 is TGCGCCAGCAGCCACCCGAAGTCTAGCGGGAGAGGGGTTCCGTACTTC. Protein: CASSHPKSSGRGVPYF.